This note documents a single TCR beta chain sequence. The source of the sample is a study of T cell responses to AZD1222 COVID-19 vaccine. The method was immunoSEQ multiplex PCR; TCRdb's version includes in-frame clones alone and lacks a portion of them. The sample yields 210,000 or so clones, roughly 94% seen once. V lost 3 bases, J lost 1 base, and 7 bases lay in between. The CDR3 has 14 residues. CDR1 is KGHDR and CDR2 is SFDVKD in the germline V gene. The sample in question was peripheral blood, obtained 28 days after the second dose of the MenACWY control vaccine. The gene calls are TRBV24-1 and TRBJ2-3; D may correspond to TRBD1 or TRBD2 (5 bases each). This clonotype originated in an adult who received the MenACWY meningococcal vaccine as a control. In nucleotides, the CDR3 is TGTGCCACCAGTGATGTGGGGGGCACAGATACGCAGTATTTT. Encoded protein: CATSDVGGTDTQYF.